The rows below give T cell receptor beta chains drawn from one sample of a study of shared clonotypes between healthy human individuals. Profiling relied on immunoSEQ multiplex PCR, and the TCRdb table lists in-frame clones only, not all of them. This repertoire shows over a million clones, more than 75% found once; its top ten account for roughly 0.55%. Source material: memory CD4+ T cells from PBMCs. Receptor source: a young man in good health. Some clones in this sample may be carry-over from other donors' samples. CDR3s include the opening cysteine and the closing phenylalanine or tryptophan. Each record gives: V gene, J gene, CDR3 protein.

TRBV4-1	TRBJ2-7	CASSPRQAVREEQYF
TRBV25-1	TRBJ2-6	CASSESGSGANVLTF
TRBV7-3	TRBJ2-7	CASSLGSLTSYEQYF
TRBV27	TRBJ2-7	CASSPRNAYEQYF
TRBV7-2	TRBJ1-5	CASSKTSGGYQPQHF
TRBV6-1	TRBJ2-7	CASRPGFSYEQYF
TRBV6-6	TRBJ1-2	CASSPAGDYGYTF
TRBV21-1	TRBJ2-3	CASSKTITRQGVVDTQYF
TRBV6-1	TRBJ1-6	CASSSSSYNSPLHF
TRBV5-1	TRBJ2-7	CASSLIPGSYEQYF
TRBV28	TRBJ2-2	CASSGTRNTGELFF
TRBV11-3	TRBJ2-2	CASSQTGAGTGELFF
TRBV11-2	TRBJ2-5	CASSLGKAETQYF
TRBV19	TRBJ2-7	CASRVGQGGNEQYF
TRBV19	TRBJ1-5	CASGRGQGSHQPQHF
TRBV5-4	TRBJ2-3	CASSFAGGGTDTQYF
TRBV2	TRBJ2-6	CATTSGYEANVLTF
TRBV28	TRBJ1-1	CASSLIRNTEAFF
TRBV2	TRBJ2-7	CATKPFYEQYF
TRBV6-6	TRBJ2-1	CASSYSGVGNEQFF
TRBV4-1	TRBJ2-4	CASSHIARPRNIQYF